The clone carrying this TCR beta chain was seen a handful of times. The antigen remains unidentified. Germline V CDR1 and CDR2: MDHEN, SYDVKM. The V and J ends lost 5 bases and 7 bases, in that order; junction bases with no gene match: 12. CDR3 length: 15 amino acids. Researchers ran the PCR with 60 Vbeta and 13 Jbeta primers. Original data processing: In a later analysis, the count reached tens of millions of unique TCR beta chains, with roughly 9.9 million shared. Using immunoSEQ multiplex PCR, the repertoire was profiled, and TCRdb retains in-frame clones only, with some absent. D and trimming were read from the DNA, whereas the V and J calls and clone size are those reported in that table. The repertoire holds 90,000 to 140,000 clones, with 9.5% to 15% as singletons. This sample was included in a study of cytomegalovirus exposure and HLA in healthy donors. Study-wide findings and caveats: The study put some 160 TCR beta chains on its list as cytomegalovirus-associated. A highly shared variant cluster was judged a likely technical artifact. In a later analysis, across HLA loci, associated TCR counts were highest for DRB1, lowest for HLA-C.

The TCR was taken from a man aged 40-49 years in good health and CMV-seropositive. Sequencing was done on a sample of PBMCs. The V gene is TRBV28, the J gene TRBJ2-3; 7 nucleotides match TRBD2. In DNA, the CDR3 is TGTGCCAGCAGTCCCTGGGGCGGGAGAGGATATACGCAGTATTTT. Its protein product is CASSPWGGRGYTQYF.